A selection of T cell receptor beta chains follows, all from one sample in a study of blood T cell repertoires in COVID-19. Method: immunoSEQ multiplex PCR; TCRdb's copy keeps in-frame clones and lacks some. Among 70,000 to 90,000 clones listed, approximately 85% were seen once. Specimen: peripheral blood. The origin of the receptors is a man between 45 and 60 years old with COVID-19, enrolled during active disease. Each CDR3 is given with its conserved first and last residue. The D gene is left open where the match is weak. The listing skips clone size in some rows; elsewhere it reads once, few, many or a size class.

>TRBJ2-2|TRBD2|-|TRBV24-1
CATSDETSGRMRTGELFF
TGTGCCACCAGTGACGAGACTAGCGGGAGGATGAGGACCGGGGAGCTGTTTTTT
>TRBJ1-3|TRBD1|-|TRBV7-2
CASSAGQVNSGNTIYF
TGTGCCAGCAGCGCTGGACAGGTGAACTCTGGAAACACCATATATTTT
>TRBJ1-5|TRBD1|-|TRBV27
CASSIGQDPNQPQHF
TGTGCCAGCAGTATTGGACAGGATCCCAATCAGCCCCAGCATTTT
>TRBJ2-3|-|-|TRBV30
CAWSASLGPQYF
TGTGCCTGGAGTGCCTCACTAGGGCCGCAGTATTTT
>TRBJ2-7|-|-|TRBV6-1
CASSEGGDFYEQYF
TGTGCCAGCAGTGAAGGGGGGGACTTTTACGAGCAGTACTTC
>TRBJ1-2|-|-|TRBV30
CAWSVSLYYGYTF
TGTGCCTGGAGTGTAAGCCTGTACTATGGCTACACCTTC
>TRBJ2-1|-|-|TRBV7-9
CASSRTEEQFF
TGTGCCAGCAGCCGGACTGAAGAGCAGTTCTTC
>TRBJ2-5|TRBD2|few|TRBV6-2/TRBV6-3
CASSYEPLSGEETQYF
TGTGCCAGCAGTTATGAACCCCTGAGCGGGGAAGAGACCCAGTACTTC
>TRBJ1-5|-|few|TRBV4-1
CASGHPSHDLDPLSNQPQHF
TGCGCCAGCGGACACCCTTCCCACGACTTGGACCCCCTTAGCAATCAGCCCCAGCATTTT
>TRBJ1-6|-|few|TRBV4-1
CASSHPFSRGESSYNSPLHF
TGCGCCAGCAGCCACCCGTTTTCCCGGGGGGAGAGCTCCTATAATTCACCCCTCCACTTT
>TRBJ2-7|TRBD1|-|TRBV4-3
CASSQAGTGGSYEQYF
TGCGCCAGCAGCCAGGCCGGGACAGGGGGGTCCTACGAGCAGTACTTC
>TRBJ1-1|TRBD1|once|TRBV9
CASSAETGQTGAFF
TGTGCCAGCAGCGCCGAGACAGGGCAAACGGGAGCTTTCTTT
>TRBJ2-7|-|-|TRBV6-5
CASRHGTYEQYF
TGTGCCAGCAGACACGGGACCTACGAGCAGTACTTC
>TRBJ2-7|TRBD1|-|TRBV4-1
CASSLGIGGPSYEQYF
TGCGCCAGCAGCCTTGGTATAGGGGGCCCCTCCTACGAGCAGTACTTC
>TRBJ1-3|-|-|TRBV5-1
CASSSEGGNSGNTIYF
TGCGCCAGCAGTAGTGAGGGGGGGAACTCTGGAAACACCATATATTTT
>TRBJ2-7|-|-|TRBV5-1
CASSPSSGGYEQYF
TGCGCCAGCAGCCCCTCGTCCGGCGGTTACGAGCAGTACTTC
>TRBJ1-2|TRBD1|-|TRBV11-2
CASSLARGIDYGYTF
TGTGCCAGCAGCTTAGCCAGGGGGATCGACTATGGCTACACCTTC
>TRBJ2-4|-|-|TRBV28
CASSLFGQRAKNIQYF
TGTGCCAGCAGTTTATTTGGACAGAGAGCCAAAAACATTCAGTACTTC
>TRBJ2-3|TRBD2|-|TRBV4-1
CASSLAGGPTDTQYF
TGCGCCAGCAGCCTAGCGGGAGGACCCACAGATACGCAGTATTTT
>TRBJ2-2|-|-|TRBV5-1
CASSLGGDTGELFF
TGCGCCAGCAGCTTAGGCGGGGATACCGGGGAGCTGTTTTTT
>TRBJ2-7|TRBD1|-|TRBV6-5
CASSRTGSSYEQYF
TGTGCCAGCAGTCGGACAGGGTCGTCCTACGAGCAGTACTTC
>TRBJ2-7|-|-|TRBV30
CAWSVQGYEQYF
TGTGCCTGGAGTGTACAGGGATACGAGCAGTACTTC
>TRBJ1-5|TRBD1|-|TRBV19
CASSITPGQGDQPQHF
TGTGCCAGTAGTATCACACCGGGACAGGGGGATCAGCCCCAGCATTTT
>TRBJ1-3|-|-|TRBV5-5
CASSLGGGNTIYF
TGTGCCAGCAGCTTGGGCGGTGGAAACACCATATATTTT
>TRBJ2-1|TRBD1|-|TRBV19
CASSPGQGRSYNEQFF
TGTGCCAGTAGCCCAGGACAGGGGAGATCCTACAATGAGCAGTTCTTC
>TRBJ1-1|-|-|TRBV29-1
CSVGGRFDVAEAFF
TGCAGCGTTGGTGGCAGGTTTGACGTTGCTGAAGCTTTCTTT
>TRBJ1-2|-|once|TRBV29-1
CSVRTALDYGYTF
TGCAGCGTGCGGACAGCACTAGACTATGGCTACACCTTC
>TRBJ2-2|TRBD1|-|TRBV24-1
CATSDFRGGSGGELFF
TGTGCCACCAGTGATTTCCGAGGGGGCAGTGGCGGGGAGCTGTTTTTT
>TRBJ2-7|-|-|TRBV5-4
CASSLEAGLSSYEQYF
TGTGCCAGCAGCTTGGAGGCGGGACTTAGCTCCTACGAGCAGTACTTC
>TRBJ1-6|-|-|TRBV7-6
CASSLGRSVYSPLHF
TGTGCCAGCAGCTTAGGTCGCAGTGTTTATTCACCCCTCCACTTT
>TRBJ2-5|-|-|TRBV28
CASSAPGTAQETQYF
TGTGCCAGCAGCGCACCCGGGACTGCACAAGAGACCCAGTACTTC